One and the same sample provided the 25 T cell receptor beta chains below, sequenced in a study of cytomegalovirus exposure and HLA in healthy donors. This PCR relied on a set of 60 Vbeta primers and 13 Jbeta primers. Profiled with immunoSEQ multiplex PCR; TCRdb holds only in-frame clones, not every one. The sample holds approximately 79,000 clones, 70% to 85% seen once. Sequenced sample: PBMCs. All receptors come from a man aged 40-55 years in good health and CMV-seropositive.

The chain recombines TRBV6-4 with TRBJ2-1; TRBD2 aligns across 7 bases. The germline V gene has CDR1 MRHNA and CDR2 SNTAGT. This CDR3 has 14 residues. Trimming took 0 bases from V and 15 from J; bases not matched to a gene: 11. The CDR3 loop reads CASSDSNRGVQLFF. In nucleotides, the CDR3 is TGTGCCAGCAGTGACTCGAATCGGGGGGTACAGTTGTTCTTC.

DNA of the CDR3: TGTGCCAGCAGGCAGGACTTCCTAGCCAAAAACATTCAGTACTTC. This encodes CASRQDFLAKNIQYF. The gene calls are TRBV6-6 and TRBJ2-4, with D tentatively TRBD2 (5 bases). V was shortened by 6 bases and J by 0 bases, with 12 bases between the two germline ends. The CDR3 has 15 amino acids. CDR1 is MNHNY and CDR2 is SVGAGI in the germline V gene (reference sequence).

This clone showed up many times. V is TRBV6-4 and J is TRBJ2-3; 14 bases are a match to TRBD2. V trimming: 5 bases; J trimming: 5 bases; junction bases outside the gene matches: 6. The CDR3 has 16 amino acids. Germline loops: CDR1 MRHNA, CDR2 SNTAGT. CDR3 region: CASSPTSGGAEDTQYF. CDR3 bases: TGTGCCAGCAGTCCGACTAGCGGGGGGGCGGAAGATACGCAGTATTTT.

V gene TRBV19 combines with J gene TRBJ2-3; perhaps TRBD2 as D (6 bases). Germline V gene sequence: CDR1 LNHDA, CDR2 SQIVND (reference sequence). This CDR3 comprises 16 residues. The V and J ends lost 3 bases and 3 bases respectively, with 16 bases between them. CDR3 bases: TGTGCCAGTAGTATCGGAGCGGGCCATACTACAGATACGCAGTATTTT. Translated: CASSIGAGHTTDTQYF.

This chain uses TRBV6-4 with TRBJ2-7; 11 bases align to TRBD1. The CDR3 totals 14 residues. After removal of 6 bases from V and 2 bases from J, the junction contained 3 bases not matched to a gene. Germline V gene sequence: CDR1 MRHNA, CDR2 SNTAGT. The CDR3 region has the DNA TGTGCCAGCAGCCCGGGACAGGGGGCCTACGAGCAGTACTTC. Its protein product is CASSPGQGAYEQYF.

The chain has TRBV2 and TRBJ2-7, with TRBD2 matching over 7 bases. Germline values: CDR1 SNHLY, CDR2 FYNNEI. This CDR3 has 16 amino acids. Trimming took 6 bases from V and 7 from J; bases not matched to a gene: 18. Written as DNA, the CDR3 is TGTGCCAGCAGCGGTGGGAGGCTAGCGGACAACTGGGAGCAGTACTTC. Translating it yields CASSGGRLADNWEQYF.

In this sample, this clone turned up once. The chain joins TRBV18 to TRBJ2-1, with no clear D. The germline gives CDR1 KGHSH, CDR2 LQKENI. Between the trimmed V and J ends, which lost 5 bases and 5 bases, there was a span of 4 bases. This CDR3 comprises 11 residues. For the CDR3, the DNA is TGTGCCAGCTCATTAAACAATGAGCAGTTCTTC. This gives the protein CASSLNNEQFF.

V and J are TRBV28 and TRBJ1-1; a weak D match, TRBD1 (5 bases). The CDR3 is 15 amino acids. CDR1 MDHEN and CDR2 SYDVKM come from the germline V gene. V gave up 6 bases and J gave up 4 bases, with 18 bases separating them. Here the CDR3 DNA reads TGTGCCAGCAGCCCACCCCCAGGGTGGGGCACTGAAGCTTTCTTT. Translating it yields CASSPPPGWGTEAFF.

In this sample, this clone turned up once. The chain employs TRBV30 and TRBJ1-2; 8 nucleotides agree with TRBD1. From germline, CDR1 is GTSNPN and CDR2 SVGIG (reference sequence). This CDR3 contains 13 residues. Germline trimming cut 0 bases from V and 4 bases from J; bases unmatched to any gene: 1. The CDR3 sequence: CAWSVQGAYGYTF. CDR3 DNA sequence: TGTGCCTGGAGTGTGCAGGGGGCCTATGGCTACACCTTC.

This chain uses TRBV29-1 with TRBJ1-1; TRBD1 agrees at 10 bases. Germline V gene data show CDR1 as SQVTM and CDR2 as ANQGSEA. J was trimmed by 4 bases and V by 5 bases; bases with no gene match: 4. This CDR3 has 13 amino acids. CDR3 region: CSVRTGGSTEAFF. The CDR3 nucleotides are TGCAGCGTTAGGACAGGGGGGAGCACTGAAGCTTTCTTT.

The chain combines TRBV5-1 with TRBJ2-7; TRBD1 might be the D (7 bases). The V gene lost 2 bases and the J gene lost 2 bases, with 17 bases spanning the gap. The CDR3 contains 16 residues. Germline V lookup: CDR1 SGHRS, CDR2 YFSETQ. CDR3 nucleotide sequence: TGCGCCAGCAGCTTATCCGGGGCAGGGGGGACCTACGAGCAGTACTTC. Translated: CASSLSGAGGTYEQYF.

V usage is TRBV18 and J usage is TRBJ2-7; maybe TRBD1 (5 bases). The CDR3 extends over 13 amino acids. Germline V gene lookup returns CDR1 KGHSH and CDR2 LQKENI. V lost 5 bases and J lost 3, with 11 bases in between. CDR3 sequence: CASSEDTSYEQYF. In nucleotides, the CDR3 is TGTGCCAGCTCAGAGGACACGAGCTACGAGCAGTACTTC.

This sequence joins TRBV27 and TRBJ1-3; D may be TRBD1 (6 bases). The CDR3 loop spans 15 amino acids. Trimming took 6 bases from V and 7 from J, leaving 19 bases between them. CDR1 MNHEY and CDR2 SMNVEV come from the germline V gene (reference sequence). CDR3 loop: CASSPTGSERNTIYF. For the CDR3, the DNA is TGTGCCAGCAGCCCAACAGGGTCTGAGCGTAACACCATATATTTT.

V usage is TRBV29-1 and J usage is TRBJ1-1, with 7 positions matching TRBD1. V gave up 2 bases and J gave up 1 base; unmatched junction bases: 4. The germline V gene has CDR1 SQVTM and CDR2 ANQGSEA. The CDR3 runs to 14 residues. CDR3 sequence reads: CSVEKGTANTEAFF. The DNA of the CDR3 is TGCAGCGTTGAAAAAGGGACAGCGAACACTGAAGCTTTCTTT.

The chain recombines TRBV19 with TRBJ1-4, with unresolved D. Between the trimmed V and J ends, which lost 8 bases and 4 bases, there was a span of 20 bases. Germline values: CDR1 LNHDA, CDR2 SQIVND (reference sequence). This CDR3 has 16 amino acids. CDR3: CASSRTAEALNEKLFF. CDR3 bases: TGTGCCAGTTCGAGGACGGCGGAGGCCCTTAATGAAAAACTGTTTTTT.

This clone was recorded once. This chain connects TRBV28 to TRBJ1-3; D remains ambiguous. The CDR3 is made up of 14 amino acids. Germline V lookup: CDR1 MDHEN, CDR2 SYDVKM. V dropped 2 bases and J dropped 0 bases, with 5 bases sitting between them. The chain's CDR3 is CASSLVASGNTIYF. CDR3 coding DNA: TGTGCCAGCAGTTTAGTAGCCTCTGGAAACACCATATATTTT.

V usage is TRBV4-2 and J usage is TRBJ2-5, with D possibly being TRBD2 (6 bases). TRBJ2-7 matches the DNA end more closely, so the J call is doubtful. This CDR3 contains 17 residues. Germline CDR1 reads LGHNA; CDR2 reads YNFKEQ. DNA for the CDR3: TGTGCCAGCAGCCAAGAAAGGCGACTCGGGAGCTCCTACGAGCAGTACTTC. Translation: CASSQERRLGSSYEQYF.

This chain links TRBV7-9 with TRBJ2-5; possibly TRBD1 for D (6 bases). The V gene's germline CDR1 is SEHNR and CDR2 FQNEAQ (reference sequence). The CDR3 covers 16 residues. V dropped 1 base and J dropped 3 bases, with 15 bases sitting between them. CDR3 region: CASSLGPGVRKETQYF. CDR3 coding DNA: TGTGCCAGCAGCTTAGGGCCAGGGGTTCGTAAAGAGACCCAGTACTTC.

This clone was detected only a few times. V usage is TRBV5-6 and J usage is TRBJ2-3; 7 nucleotides agree with TRBD1. Germline V gene sequence: CDR1 SGHDT, CDR2 YYEEEE. The V and J ends lost 2 bases and 0 bases, in that order; junction bases with no gene match: 6. This CDR3 spans 16 amino acids. CDR3 bases: TGTGCCAGCAGCTTTCGGACAGGAGAGAGCACAGATACGCAGTATTTT. Protein product: CASSFRTGESTDTQYF.

This chain uses TRBV25-1 with TRBJ2-5, with a possible D match to TRBD1 (5 bases). The closer fit of TRBJ2-7 to the DNA end suggests the J call may be wrong. The CDR3 covers 16 residues. The V gene's germline CDR1 is MGHDK and CDR2 SYGVNS. CDR3 sequence: CASSEYPRGKKDEQYF. The CDR3 region has the DNA TGTGCCAGCAGTGAATATCCAAGGGGAAAAAAAGACGAGCAGTACTTC.

This rearrangement joins TRBV27 to TRBJ1-5; D unclear. CDR3 size: 16 residues. The ends were cut back, 0 bases at V and 0 bases at J, with 9 bases in the middle. CDR1 is MNHEY, CDR2 SMNVEV, per germline (reference sequence). CDR3 region: CASSLSSVNSNQPQHF. CDR3 DNA: TGTGCCAGCAGTTTATCTTCGGTTAATAGCAATCAGCCCCAGCATTTT.

The table lists this clone with a few counts. CDR3 in amino acids: CASGGAAEAFF. DNA of the CDR3: TGTGCCAGTGGGGGGGCCGCTGAAGCTTTCTTT. J is TRBJ1-1 and V is TRBV19, with D possibly matching TRBD1 (6 bases). Trimming pared 8 bases from V and 6 bases from J, leaving 10 bases between. Germline V gene data show CDR1 as LNHDA and CDR2 as SQIVND (reference sequence). The CDR3 runs 11 residues. Full variable domain (rest looked up from reference TRBV19 and TRBJ1-1): DGGITQSPKYLFRKEGQNVTLSCEQNLNHDAMYWYRQDPGQGLRLIYYSQIVNDFQKGDIAEGYSVSREKKESFPLTVTSAQKNPTAFYLCASGGAAEAFFGQGTRLTVV.

This clone was counted between two and nine times. This chain connects TRBV7-9 to TRBJ1-2; the D gene is possibly TRBD1 (6 bases). Germline lookup yields CDR1 SEHNR and CDR2 FQNEAQ (reference sequence). The CDR3 sequence is 15 residues long. Trimming stripped 3 bases from V and 4 bases from J, with 15 bases between. This CDR3 reads CASSFAGAPGYGYTF. The CDR3 DNA sequence: TGTGCCAGCAGCTTTGCAGGGGCCCCCGGCTATGGCTACACCTTC.

This chain connects TRBV2 to TRBJ2-3, with TRBD1 identical over 8 bases. Trimming at V came to 11 bases and at J to 3 bases, leaving 13 bases not matched to a gene. The CDR3 spans 15 residues. Germline V gives CDR1 SNHLY, CDR2 FYNNEI. As DNA, the CDR3 is TGTGCCCGCCTTAGACAGACAGGGGTGACAGATACGCAGTATTTT. This encodes CARLRQTGVTDTQYF.

The V call is TRBV19, the J call TRBJ1-1; 7 bases fit TRBD1. With V trimmed by 6 bases and J by 8 bases, 6 bases remained unmatched. This CDR3 spans 12 amino acids. Germline CDR1 and CDR2: LNHDA and SQIVND (reference sequence). The CDR3 reads CASSRTGAEAFF. The CDR3 nucleotides are TGTGCCAGTAGCAGAACAGGGGCGGAAGCTTTCTTT.